The entry below gives a single T cell receptor beta chain sequence along with its context. The data stem from a study of T cell responses to AZD1222 COVID-19 vaccine. V was trimmed by 0 bases and J by 11 bases, leaving 11 bases between them. The length of the CDR3 is 13 residues. Germline V lookup: CDR1 LGHNA, CDR2 YNFKEQ. Sequencing used immunoSEQ multiplex PCR; TCRdb keeps in-frame clones, though not all of them. Here the sample spans more than 75,000 clones, about nine tenths being singletons. The sequenced sample was peripheral blood, obtained on day 0 of AZD1222 vaccination. V and J are TRBV4-2 and TRBJ1-5; D is unclear. This sequence was found in an adult in good health. The CDR3 coding sequence is TGTGCCAGCAGCCAAGATGAAGGTCGGGCCCAGCATTTT. It encodes CASSQDEGRAQHF.